This T cell receptor (beta chain) was identified in a study of control samples from healthy donors and cancer patients. The CDR3 is 14 residues long. In germline, CDR1 is LGHDT, CDR2 YNNKEL (reference sequence). The germline V and J ends were trimmed by 1 base and 5 bases, with 6 bases remaining between them. Sequenced by immunoSEQ multiplex PCR; TCRdb stores in-frame clones only, minus some. The data show about 150,000 clones, around 88% seen once. This receptor was taken from a man younger than 35 in good health. Sequenced: blood. The rearrangement links TRBV3-1 (or the pseudogene TRBV3-2) to TRBJ1-6, with D perhaps matching TRBD1 (5 bases). The CDR3 coding sequence is TGTGCCAGCAGCCAAGGGGACGATAATTCACCCCTCCACTTT. Translation gives CASSQGDDNSPLHF.